This T cell receptor (beta chain) was sequenced for a study of identical twins. Germline CDR1 SGHRS, CDR2 YFSETQ. The CDR3 spans 15 residues. V was clipped by 1 base and J by 3 bases, with 13 bases between them. The study's findings and limits: Models underestimated how often monozygotic twins shared out-of-frame TCR alpha.

This clonotype occurred many times. Its antigen is as yet unknown. TCRdb used MiXCR to reprocess the 5' RACE reads, holding one entry per CDR3 protein. The sample lists a few hundred thousand distinct CDR3 sequences, around a sixth occurring once. What was sequenced was naive T cells sorted from blood. This TCR came from a man aged 50-59 years in good health. This chain links TRBV5-1 with TRBJ2-5; D possibly matches TRBD1 or TRBD2 (5 bases each). CDR3 residues: CASSLRPGRKETQYF. The CDR3 DNA reads TGCGCCAGCAGCTTGAGACCGGGACGGAAAGAGACCCAGTACTTC.